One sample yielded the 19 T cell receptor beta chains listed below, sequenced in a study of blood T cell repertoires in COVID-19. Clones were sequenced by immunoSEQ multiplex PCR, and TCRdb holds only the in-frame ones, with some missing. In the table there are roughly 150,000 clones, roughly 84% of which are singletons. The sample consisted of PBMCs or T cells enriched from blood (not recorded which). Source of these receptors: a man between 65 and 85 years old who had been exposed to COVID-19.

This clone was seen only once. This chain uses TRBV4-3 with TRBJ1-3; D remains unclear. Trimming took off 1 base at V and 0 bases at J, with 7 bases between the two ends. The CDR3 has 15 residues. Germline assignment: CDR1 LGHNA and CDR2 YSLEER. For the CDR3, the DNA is TGCGCCAGCAGCCAAGGGCCGAACTCTGGAAACACCATATATTTT. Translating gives CASSQGPNSGNTIYF.

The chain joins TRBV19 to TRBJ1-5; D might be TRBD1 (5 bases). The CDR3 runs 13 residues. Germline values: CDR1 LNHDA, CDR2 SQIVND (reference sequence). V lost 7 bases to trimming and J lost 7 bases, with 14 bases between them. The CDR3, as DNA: TGTGCCAGTACGGGGGGTAGTGAGCAGCCCCAGCATTTT. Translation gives CASTGGSEQPQHF.

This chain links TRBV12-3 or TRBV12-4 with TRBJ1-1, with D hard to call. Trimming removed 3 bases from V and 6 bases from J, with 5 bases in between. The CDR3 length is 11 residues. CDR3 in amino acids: CASSLEAEAFF. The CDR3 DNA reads TGTGCCAGCAGTTTGGAGGCTGAAGCTTTCTTT.

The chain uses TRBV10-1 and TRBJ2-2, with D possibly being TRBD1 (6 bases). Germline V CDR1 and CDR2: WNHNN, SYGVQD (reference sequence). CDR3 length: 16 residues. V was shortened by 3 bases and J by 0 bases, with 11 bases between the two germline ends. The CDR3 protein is CASSDYRVANTGELFF. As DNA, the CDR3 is TGCGCCAGCAGTGATTACAGGGTCGCGAACACCGGGGAGCTGTTTTTT.

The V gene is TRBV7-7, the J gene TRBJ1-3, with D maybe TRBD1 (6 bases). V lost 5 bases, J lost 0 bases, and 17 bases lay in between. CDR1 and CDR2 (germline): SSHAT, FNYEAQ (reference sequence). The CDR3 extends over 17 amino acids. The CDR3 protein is CASSPGVGGPSGNTIYF. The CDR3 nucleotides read TGTGCCAGCAGCCCAGGGGTAGGGGGACCCTCTGGAAACACCATATATTTT.

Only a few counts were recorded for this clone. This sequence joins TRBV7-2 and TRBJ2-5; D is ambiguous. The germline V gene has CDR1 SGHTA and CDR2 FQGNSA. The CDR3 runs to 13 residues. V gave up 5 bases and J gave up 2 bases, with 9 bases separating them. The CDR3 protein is CASSLPVQETQYF. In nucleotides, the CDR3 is TGTGCCAGCAGCCTCCCGGTTCAAGAGACCCAGTACTTC.

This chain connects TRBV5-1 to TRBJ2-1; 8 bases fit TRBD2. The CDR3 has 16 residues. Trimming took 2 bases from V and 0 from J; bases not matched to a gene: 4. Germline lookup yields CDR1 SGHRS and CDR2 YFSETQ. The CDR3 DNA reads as TGCGCCAGCAGCTTTACTAGCGGAAGCTCCTACAATGAGCAGTTCTTC. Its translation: CASSFTSGSSYNEQFF.

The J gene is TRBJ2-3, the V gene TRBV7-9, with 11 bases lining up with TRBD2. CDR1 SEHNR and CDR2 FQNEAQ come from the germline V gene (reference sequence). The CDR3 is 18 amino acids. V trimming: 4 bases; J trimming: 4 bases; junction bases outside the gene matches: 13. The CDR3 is CASSSPGVAGGRADTQYF. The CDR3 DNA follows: TGTGCCAGCAGCTCTCCCGGGGTAGCGGGGGGGCGGGCAGATACGCAGTATTTT.

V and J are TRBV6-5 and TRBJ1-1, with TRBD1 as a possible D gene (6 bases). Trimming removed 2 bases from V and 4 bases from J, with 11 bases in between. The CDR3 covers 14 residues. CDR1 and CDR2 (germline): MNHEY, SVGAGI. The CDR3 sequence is CASSYERGGTEAFF. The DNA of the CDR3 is TGTGCCAGCAGTTACGAGAGGGGGGGCACTGAAGCTTTCTTT.

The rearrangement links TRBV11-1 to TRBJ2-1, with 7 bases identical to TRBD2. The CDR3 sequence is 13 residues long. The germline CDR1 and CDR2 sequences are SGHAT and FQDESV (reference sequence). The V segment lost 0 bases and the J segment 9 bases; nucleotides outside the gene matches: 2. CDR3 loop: CASSLAGGTEQFF. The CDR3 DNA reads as TGTGCCAGCAGCTTAGCGGGGGGGACTGAGCAGTTCTTC.

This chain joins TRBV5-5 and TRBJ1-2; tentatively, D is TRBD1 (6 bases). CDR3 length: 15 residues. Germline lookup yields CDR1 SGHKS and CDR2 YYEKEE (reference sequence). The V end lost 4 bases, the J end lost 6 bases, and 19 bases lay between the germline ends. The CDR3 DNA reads TGTGCCAGCAGCCCCTTACAGGGTACTTCGAATGGCTACACCTTC. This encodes CASSPLQGTSNGYTF.

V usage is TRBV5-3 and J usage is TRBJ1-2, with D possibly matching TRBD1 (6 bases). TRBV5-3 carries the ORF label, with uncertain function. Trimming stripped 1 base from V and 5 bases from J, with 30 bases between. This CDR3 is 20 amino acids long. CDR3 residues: CARSLLRAVGGHWPPYGYTF. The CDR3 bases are TGTGCCAGAAGCTTGCTTAGGGCTGTCGGGGGGCATTGGCCCCCATATGGCTACACCTTC.

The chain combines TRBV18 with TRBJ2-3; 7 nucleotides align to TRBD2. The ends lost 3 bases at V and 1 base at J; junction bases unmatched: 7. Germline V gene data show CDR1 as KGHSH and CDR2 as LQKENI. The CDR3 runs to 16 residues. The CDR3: CASSPRPRGGTDTQYF. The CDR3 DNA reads TGTGCCAGCTCACCCCGACCCCGGGGGGGCACAGATACGCAGTATTTT.

The CDR3 coding sequence is TGTGCCAGCAGTGGTCGGAGCGGGGAACATCAGCCCCAGCATTTT. This gives the protein CASSGRSGEHQPQHF. The chain couples TRBV2 to TRBJ1-5; D gene uncertain. The CDR3 length is 15 residues. Between the trimmed V and J ends, which lost 4 bases and 5 bases, there was a span of 15 bases. From germline, CDR1 is SNHLY and CDR2 FYNNEI.

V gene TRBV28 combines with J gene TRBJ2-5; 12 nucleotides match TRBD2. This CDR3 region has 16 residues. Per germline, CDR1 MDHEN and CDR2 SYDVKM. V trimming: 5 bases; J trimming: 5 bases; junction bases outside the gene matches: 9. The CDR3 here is CASSPLSSGRAETQYF. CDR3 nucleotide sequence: TGTGCCAGCAGTCCCCTATCTAGCGGGAGGGCGGAGACCCAGTACTTC. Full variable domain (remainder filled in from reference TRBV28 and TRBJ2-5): DVKVTQSSRYLVKRTGEKVFLECVQDMDHENMFWYRQDPGLGLRLIYFSYDVKMKEKGDIPEGYSVSREKKERFSLILESASTNQTSMYLCASSPLSSGRAETQYFGPGTRLLVL.

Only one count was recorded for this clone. CDR3 nucleotides: TGTGCCAGCAGTTTCAGGCAGGGGCACCAGCCCCAGCATTTT. It translates to CASSFRQGHQPQHF. This sequence joins TRBV28 and TRBJ1-5; the D gene is possibly TRBD1 (6 bases). CDR1 is MDHEN, CDR2 SYDVKM, per germline. The CDR3 has 14 residues. V shed 3 bases and J shed 7 bases, with 13 bases lying between them.

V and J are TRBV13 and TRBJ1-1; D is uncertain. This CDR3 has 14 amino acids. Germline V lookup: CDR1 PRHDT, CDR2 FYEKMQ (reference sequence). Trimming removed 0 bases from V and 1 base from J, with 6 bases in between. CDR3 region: CASSLGEANTEAFF. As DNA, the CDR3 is TGTGCCAGCAGCTTAGGCGAGGCGAACACTGAAGCTTTCTTT.

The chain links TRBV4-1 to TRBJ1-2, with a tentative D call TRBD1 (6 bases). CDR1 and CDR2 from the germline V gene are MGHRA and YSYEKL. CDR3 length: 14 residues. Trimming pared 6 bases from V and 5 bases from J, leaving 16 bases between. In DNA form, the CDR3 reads TGCGCCAGCAGACGGAGTGTGACAGGATATGGCTACACCTTC. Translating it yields CASRRSVTGYGYTF.

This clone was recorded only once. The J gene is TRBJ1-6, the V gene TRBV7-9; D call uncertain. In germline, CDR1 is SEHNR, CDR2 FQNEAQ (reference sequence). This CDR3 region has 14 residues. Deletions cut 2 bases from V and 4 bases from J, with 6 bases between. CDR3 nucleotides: TGTGCCAGCAGCTTATCACAGTATAATTCACCCCTCCACTTT. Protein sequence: CASSLSQYNSPLHF.